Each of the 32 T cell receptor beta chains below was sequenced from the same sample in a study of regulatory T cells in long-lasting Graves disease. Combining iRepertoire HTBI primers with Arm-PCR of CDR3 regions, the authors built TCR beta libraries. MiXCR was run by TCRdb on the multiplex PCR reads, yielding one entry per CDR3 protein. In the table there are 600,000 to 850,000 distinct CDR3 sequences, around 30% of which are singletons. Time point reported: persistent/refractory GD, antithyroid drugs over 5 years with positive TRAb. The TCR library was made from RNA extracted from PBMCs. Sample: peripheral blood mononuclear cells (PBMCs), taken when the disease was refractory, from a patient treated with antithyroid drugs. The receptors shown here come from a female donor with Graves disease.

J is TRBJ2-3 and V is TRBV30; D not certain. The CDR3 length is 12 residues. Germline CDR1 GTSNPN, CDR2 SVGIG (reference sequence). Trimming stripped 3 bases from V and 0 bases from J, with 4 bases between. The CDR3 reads CAWRWSTDTQYF. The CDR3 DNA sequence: TGTGCCTGGAGATGGAGCACAGATACGCAGTATTTT.

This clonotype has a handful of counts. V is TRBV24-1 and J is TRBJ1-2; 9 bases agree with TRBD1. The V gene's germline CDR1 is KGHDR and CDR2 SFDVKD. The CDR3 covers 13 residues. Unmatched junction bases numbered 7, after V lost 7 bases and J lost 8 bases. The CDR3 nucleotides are TGTGCCACCAGCGCTGGGACAGGGATGGGCTACACCTTC. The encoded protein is CATSAGTGMGYTF.

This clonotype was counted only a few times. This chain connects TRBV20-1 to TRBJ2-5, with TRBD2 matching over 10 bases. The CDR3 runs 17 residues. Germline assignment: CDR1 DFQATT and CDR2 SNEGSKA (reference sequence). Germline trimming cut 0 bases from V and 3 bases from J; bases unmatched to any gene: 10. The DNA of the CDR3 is TGCAGTGCTAGAGAAGCGAGAGGCCTAGCGGGAGAAGAGACCCAGTACTTC. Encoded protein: CSAREARGLAGEETQYF.

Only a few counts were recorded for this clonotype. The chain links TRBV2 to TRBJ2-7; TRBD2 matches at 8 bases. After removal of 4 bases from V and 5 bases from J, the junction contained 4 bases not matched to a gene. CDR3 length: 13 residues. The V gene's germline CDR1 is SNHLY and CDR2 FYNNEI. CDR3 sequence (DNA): TGTGCCAGCAGTGGAACTAGCGGAAACGAGCAGTACTTC. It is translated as CASSGTSGNEQYF.

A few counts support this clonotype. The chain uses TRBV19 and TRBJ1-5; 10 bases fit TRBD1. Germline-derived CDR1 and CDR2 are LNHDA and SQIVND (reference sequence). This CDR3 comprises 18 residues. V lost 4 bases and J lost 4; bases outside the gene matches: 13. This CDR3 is CASSTSKTGGAGNQPQHF. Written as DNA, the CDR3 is TGTGCCAGTAGTACTTCTAAGACAGGGGGCGCGGGGAATCAGCCCCAGCATTTT.

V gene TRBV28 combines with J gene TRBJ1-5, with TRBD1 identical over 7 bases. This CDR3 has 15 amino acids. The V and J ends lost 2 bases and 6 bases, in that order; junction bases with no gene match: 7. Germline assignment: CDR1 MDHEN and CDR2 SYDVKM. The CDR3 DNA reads TGTGCCAGCAGTTTACCCAGGGGGAATGGTCAGCCCCAGCATTTT. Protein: CASSLPRGNGQPQHF. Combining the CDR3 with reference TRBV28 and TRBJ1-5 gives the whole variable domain DVKVTQSSRYLVKRTGEKVFLECVQDMDHENMFWYRQDPGLGLRLIYFSYDVKMKEKGDIPEGYSVSREKKERFSLILESASTNQTSMYLCASSLPRGNGQPQHFGDGTRLSIL.

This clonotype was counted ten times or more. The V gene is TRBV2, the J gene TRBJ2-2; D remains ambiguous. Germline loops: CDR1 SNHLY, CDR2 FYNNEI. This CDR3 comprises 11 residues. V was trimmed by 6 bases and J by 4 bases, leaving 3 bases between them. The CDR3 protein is CASRTTGELFF. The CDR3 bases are TGTGCCAGCAGGACCACCGGGGAGCTGTTTTTT.

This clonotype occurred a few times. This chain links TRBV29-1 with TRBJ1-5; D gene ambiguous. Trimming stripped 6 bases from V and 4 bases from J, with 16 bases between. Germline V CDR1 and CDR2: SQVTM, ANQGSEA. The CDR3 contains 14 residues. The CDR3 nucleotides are TGCAGCGTAAAAGATGGACGGCCAAATCAGCCCCAGCATTTT. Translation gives CSVKDGRPNQPQHF.

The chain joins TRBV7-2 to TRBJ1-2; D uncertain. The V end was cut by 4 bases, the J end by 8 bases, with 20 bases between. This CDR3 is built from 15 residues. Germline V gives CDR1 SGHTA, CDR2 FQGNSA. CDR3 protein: CASSSGITRSRGYTF. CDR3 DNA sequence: TGTGCCAGCAGCTCCGGAATCACGCGCTCTCGGGGCTACACCTTC.

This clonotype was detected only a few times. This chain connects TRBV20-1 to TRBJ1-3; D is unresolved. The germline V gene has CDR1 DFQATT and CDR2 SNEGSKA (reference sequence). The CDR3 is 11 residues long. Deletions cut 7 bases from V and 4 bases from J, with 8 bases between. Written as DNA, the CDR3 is TGCAGTGTTTTAAGCGGAAACACCATATATTTT. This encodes CSVLSGNTIYF.

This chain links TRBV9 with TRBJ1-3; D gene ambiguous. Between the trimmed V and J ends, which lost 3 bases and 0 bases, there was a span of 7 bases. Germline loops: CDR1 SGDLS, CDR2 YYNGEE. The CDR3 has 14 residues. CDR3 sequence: CASSDMSSGNTIYF. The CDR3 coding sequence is TGTGCCAGCAGCGACATGAGCTCTGGAAACACCATATATTTT.

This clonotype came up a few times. The CDR3 coding sequence is TGTGCCACCACCCCGGAGACAGGGAACTCACCCCTCCACTTT. Its translation is CATTPETGNSPLHF. V gene TRBV28 combines with J gene TRBJ1-6; 7 nucleotides line up with TRBD1. CDR3 length: 14 residues. J lost 10 bases, V lost 10 bases, and 13 bases had no gene match. Looked up from germline, CDR1 is MDHEN and CDR2 is SYDVKM.

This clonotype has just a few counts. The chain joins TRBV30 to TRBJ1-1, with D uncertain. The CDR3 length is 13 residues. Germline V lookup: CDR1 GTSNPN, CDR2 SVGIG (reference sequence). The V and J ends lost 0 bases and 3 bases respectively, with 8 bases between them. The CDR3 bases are TGTGCCTGGAGTGTGAGGATAGACACTGAAGCTTTCTTT. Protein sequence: CAWSVRIDTEAFF.

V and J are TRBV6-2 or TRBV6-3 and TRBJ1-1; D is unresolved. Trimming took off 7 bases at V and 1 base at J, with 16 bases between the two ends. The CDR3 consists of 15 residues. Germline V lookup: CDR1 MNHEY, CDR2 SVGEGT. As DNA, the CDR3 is TGTGCCAGCACGCGAACCGGGAACCCGAACACTGAAGCTTTCTTT. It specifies CASTRTGNPNTEAFF.

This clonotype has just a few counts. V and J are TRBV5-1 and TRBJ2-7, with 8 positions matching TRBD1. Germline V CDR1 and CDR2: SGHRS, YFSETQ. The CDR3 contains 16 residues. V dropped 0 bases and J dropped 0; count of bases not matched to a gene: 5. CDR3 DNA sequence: TGCGCCAGCAGCTTGGAAGGAACAGGGGGCTCCTACGAGCAGTACTTC. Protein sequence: CASSLEGTGGSYEQYF.

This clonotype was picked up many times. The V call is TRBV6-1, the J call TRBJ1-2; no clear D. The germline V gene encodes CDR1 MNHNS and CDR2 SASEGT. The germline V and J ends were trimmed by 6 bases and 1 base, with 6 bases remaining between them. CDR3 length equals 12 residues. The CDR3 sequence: CASRRSNYGYTF. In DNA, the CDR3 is TGTGCCAGCAGAAGGAGTAACTATGGCTACACCTTC.

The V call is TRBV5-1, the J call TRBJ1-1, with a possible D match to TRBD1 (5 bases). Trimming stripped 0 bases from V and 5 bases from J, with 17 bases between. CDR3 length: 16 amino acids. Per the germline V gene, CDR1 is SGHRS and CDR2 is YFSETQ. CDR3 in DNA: TGCGCCAGCAGCTTGGCTACTAGACAGTCGGATACTGAAGCTTTCTTT. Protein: CASSLATRQSDTEAFF.

This CDR3 is CASSVEASGEQYF. The DNA for the CDR3 is TGTGCCAGCAGCGTGGAGGCTAGCGGCGAGCAGTACTTC. This chain links TRBV9 with TRBJ2-7; 7 nucleotides match TRBD2. This CDR3 has 13 residues. The V gene end was trimmed by 2 bases and the J gene end by 6 bases; junction bases not matched to a gene: 5. Germline V gene sequence: CDR1 SGDLS, CDR2 YYNGEE.

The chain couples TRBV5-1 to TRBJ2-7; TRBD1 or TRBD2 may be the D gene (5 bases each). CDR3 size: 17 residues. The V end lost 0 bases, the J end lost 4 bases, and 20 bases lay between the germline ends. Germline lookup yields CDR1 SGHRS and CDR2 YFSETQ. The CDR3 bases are TGCGCCAGCAGCTTGGACGGGGACGCATCCCGAGGGTACGAGCAGTACTTC. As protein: CASSLDGDASRGYEQYF.

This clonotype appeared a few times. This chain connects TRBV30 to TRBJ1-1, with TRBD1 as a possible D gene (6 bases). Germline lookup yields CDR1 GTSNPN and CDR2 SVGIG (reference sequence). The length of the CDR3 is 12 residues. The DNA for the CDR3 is TGTGGTTGGGGACAATTGAACACTGAAGCTTTCTTT. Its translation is CGWGQLNTEAFF.

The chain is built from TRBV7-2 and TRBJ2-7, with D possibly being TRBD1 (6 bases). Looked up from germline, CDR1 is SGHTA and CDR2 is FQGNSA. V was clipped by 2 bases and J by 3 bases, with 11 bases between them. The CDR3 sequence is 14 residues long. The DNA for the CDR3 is TGTGCCAGCAGCTTACCGGACAGCCTCTACGAGCAGTACTTC. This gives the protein CASSLPDSLYEQYF. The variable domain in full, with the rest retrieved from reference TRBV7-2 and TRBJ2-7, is GAGVSQSPSNKVTEKGKDVELRCDPISGHTALYWYRQSLGQGLEFLIYFQGNSAPDKSGLPSDRFSAERTGGSVSTLTIQRTQQEDSAVYLCASSLPDSLYEQYFGPGTRLTVT.

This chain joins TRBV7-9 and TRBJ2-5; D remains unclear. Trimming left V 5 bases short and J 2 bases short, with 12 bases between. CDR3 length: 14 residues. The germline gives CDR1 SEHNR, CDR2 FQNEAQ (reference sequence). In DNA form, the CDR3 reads TGTGCCAGCAGCCACCCCCGGAGTCAAGAGACCCAGTACTTC. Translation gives CASSHPRSQETQYF.

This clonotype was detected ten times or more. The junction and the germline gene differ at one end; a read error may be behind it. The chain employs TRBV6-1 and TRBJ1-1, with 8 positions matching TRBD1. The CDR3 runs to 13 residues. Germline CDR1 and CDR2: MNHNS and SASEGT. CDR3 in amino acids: CASGQGVNTEAFF. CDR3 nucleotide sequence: TGTGCCAGCGGACAGGGCGTGAATACTGAAGCTTTCTTT.

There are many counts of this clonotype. CDR3 loop: CASSTPTGVETQYF. The CDR3 coding sequence is TGTGCCAGCAGTACACCGACAGGGGTAGAGACCCAGTACTTC. The rearrangement links TRBV28 to TRBJ2-5, with 8 positions matching TRBD1. Germline trimming cut 5 bases from V and 4 bases from J; bases unmatched to any gene: 6. The CDR3 totals 14 residues. The germline CDR1 and CDR2 sequences are MDHEN and SYDVKM.

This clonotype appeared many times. This chain's CDR3 is CASSPLEGSTYEQYF. Written as DNA, the CDR3 is TGTGCCAGCAGTCCTTTGGAGGGTTCAACCTACGAGCAGTACTTC. The chain uses TRBV28 and TRBJ2-7; TRBD2 might be the D (6 bases). CDR1 MDHEN and CDR2 SYDVKM come from the germline V gene. Trimming shortened V by 5 bases and J by 2 bases, and 16 bases separated the two germline ends. The CDR3 has 15 residues.

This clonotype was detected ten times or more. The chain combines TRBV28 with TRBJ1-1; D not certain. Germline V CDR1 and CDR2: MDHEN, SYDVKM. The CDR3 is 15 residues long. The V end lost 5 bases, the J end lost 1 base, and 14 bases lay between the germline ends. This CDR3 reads CASSHYGRTNTEAFF. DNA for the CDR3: TGTGCCAGCAGTCATTACGGACGGACGAACACTGAAGCTTTCTTT.

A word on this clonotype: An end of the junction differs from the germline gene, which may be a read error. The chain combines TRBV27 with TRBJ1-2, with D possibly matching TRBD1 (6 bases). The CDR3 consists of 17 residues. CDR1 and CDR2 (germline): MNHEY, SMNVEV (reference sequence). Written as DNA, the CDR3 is TGTGCCTGCAGTTTGTATGAGGGGGGTCAAGCTAACTATGGCTACACCTTC. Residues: CACSLYEGGQANYGYTF.

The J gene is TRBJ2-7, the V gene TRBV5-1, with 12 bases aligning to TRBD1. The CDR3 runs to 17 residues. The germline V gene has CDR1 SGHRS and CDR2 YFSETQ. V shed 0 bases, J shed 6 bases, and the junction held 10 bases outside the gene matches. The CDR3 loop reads CASSLEFSGTGGFEQYF. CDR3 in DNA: TGCGCCAGCAGCTTGGAATTTTCCGGGACAGGGGGCTTCGAGCAGTACTTC.

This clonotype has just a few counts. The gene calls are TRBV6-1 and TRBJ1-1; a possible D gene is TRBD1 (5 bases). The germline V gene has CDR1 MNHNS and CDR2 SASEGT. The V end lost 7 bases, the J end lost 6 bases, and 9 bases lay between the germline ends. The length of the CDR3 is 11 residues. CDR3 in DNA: TGTGCCAGCATCGGGGCGTCTGAAGCTTTCTTT. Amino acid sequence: CASIGASEAFF.

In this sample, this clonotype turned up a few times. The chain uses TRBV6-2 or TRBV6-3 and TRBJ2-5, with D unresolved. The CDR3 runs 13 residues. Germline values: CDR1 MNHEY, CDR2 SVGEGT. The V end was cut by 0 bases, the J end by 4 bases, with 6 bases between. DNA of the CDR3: TGTGCCAGCAGTTACTCGCCGGGAGAGACCCAGTACTTC. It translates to CASSYSPGETQYF.

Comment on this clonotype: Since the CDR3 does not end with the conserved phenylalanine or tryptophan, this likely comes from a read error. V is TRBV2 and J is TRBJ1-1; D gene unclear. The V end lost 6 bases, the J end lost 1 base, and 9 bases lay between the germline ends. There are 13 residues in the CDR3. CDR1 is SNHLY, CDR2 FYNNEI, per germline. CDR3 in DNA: TGTGCCAGCAGCCAAACGGGGAACACTGAAGCTTTCCTT. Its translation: CASSQTGNTEAFL.

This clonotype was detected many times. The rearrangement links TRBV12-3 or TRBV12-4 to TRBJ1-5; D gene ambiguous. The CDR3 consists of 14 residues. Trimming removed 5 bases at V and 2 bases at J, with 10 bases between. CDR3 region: CASSPRAGNQPQHF. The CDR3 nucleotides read TGTGCCAGCAGTCCTCGGGCGGGCAATCAGCCCCAGCATTTT.